The present entry profiles one T cell receptor beta chain with its context. Its antigen is not known. The data belong to a study of shared clonotypes between healthy human individuals. Findings and limits, study-wide: It was expected that sequencing depth would affect clonotype sharing among donors. The genetic and exposure-history diversity represented was limited by few donors.

The CDR3 is 15 amino acids. Per germline, CDR1 SGHNT and CDR2 YYREEE (reference sequence). The V gene lost 4 bases and the J gene lost 4 bases, with 16 bases spanning the gap. Sequencing used immunoSEQ multiplex PCR; TCRdb keeps in-frame clones, though not all of them. The sample shows hundreds of thousands of clones, around 76% of them seen only once. Recent acute infections and vaccinations were absent in the healthy HIV-negative adult donors. The chain is built from TRBV5-4 and TRBJ2-3; TRBD2 might be the D (6 bases). Input material: PBMCs. The TCR originated in a woman aged 40 to 50 in good health. Some clones in this sample may be carry-over from other donors' samples. The CDR3 DNA sequence: TGTGCCAGCAGCGCTAGACTAGACGGGTCAGATACGCAGTATTTT. It encodes CASSARLDGSDTQYF.